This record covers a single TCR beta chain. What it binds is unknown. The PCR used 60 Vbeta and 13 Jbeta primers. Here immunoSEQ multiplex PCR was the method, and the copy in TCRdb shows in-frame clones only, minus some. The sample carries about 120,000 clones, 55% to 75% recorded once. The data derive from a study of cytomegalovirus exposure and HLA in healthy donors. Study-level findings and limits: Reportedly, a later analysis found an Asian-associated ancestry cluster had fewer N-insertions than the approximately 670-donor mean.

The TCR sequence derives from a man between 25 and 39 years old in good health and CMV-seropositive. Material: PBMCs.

The DNA of the CDR3 is TGCAGCGTTGATCTAGTCAGGGTGAACTATGGCTACACCTTC. It codes for CSVDLVRVNYGYTF. This rearrangement joins TRBV29-1 to TRBJ1-2; weak D call: TRBD1 (5 bases). CDR3 length: 14 residues. Germline V CDR1 and CDR2: SQVTM, ANQGSEA. Trimming shortened V by 3 bases and J by 2 bases, and 13 bases separated the two germline ends.